The source of this T cell receptor (beta chain) is a study of Graves' ophthalmopathy and Graves' hyperthyroidism. TCR beta CDR3 amplification used RNA transcripts. Second-round multiplex PCR came after a first-round RT-PCR that employed HTBI primers. MiXCR was run by TCRdb on the multiplex PCR reads, yielding one entry per CDR3 protein. The repertoire holds 300,000 to 350,000 distinct CDR3 sequences, roughly 17% seen once, with around 12% in the top ten. This clonotype was recorded many times. Uncontrolled infections, other autoimmune diseases, pregnancy or lactation barred patients from enrollment. The CDR3 consists of 12 residues. CDR1 and CDR2 (germline): GTSNPN, SVGIG (reference sequence). With 2 bases removed from V and 6 bases from J, the gap between germline ends came to 5 bases.

V gene TRBV30 combines with J gene TRBJ1-6; D is unresolved. The specimen sequenced was peripheral blood. This TCR derives from an adult man with Graves' ophthalmopathy. CDR3 in DNA: TGTGCCTGGAGTAAACCTAATTCACCCCTCCACTTT. The encoded protein is CAWSKPNSPLHF.